Following are 21 T cell receptor beta chains from one sample sequenced in a study of T cells in Graves' hyperthyroidism and ophthalmopathy. From RNA transcripts, TCR beta CDR3 regions were amplified. HTBI primers were used for first-round RT-PCR of the TCR CDR3. TCRdb used MiXCR to reprocess the multiplex PCR reads, holding one entry per CDR3 protein. The table records approximately 250,000 distinct CDR3 sequences, approximately 25% of them present only once. Specimen: blood. The receptors derive from a woman in her 40s with Graves' ophthalmopathy.

This clonotype came up many times. This rearrangement joins TRBV6-5 to TRBJ1-1, with 9 nucleotides matching TRBD1. This CDR3 has 16 residues. The J segment lost 1 base and the V segment lost 5 bases, leaving 8 bases of the junction unmatched. Germline V gene lookup returns CDR1 MNHEY and CDR2 SVGAGI. The CDR3 DNA reads as TGTGCCAGCAGTCGACCCTTGACAGGGGGGAACACTGAAGCTTTCTTT. This gives the protein CASSRPLTGGNTEAFF.

The chain recombines TRBV6-2 or TRBV6-3 with TRBJ1-1, with D perhaps matching TRBD1 (6 bases). This CDR3 contains 15 residues. Trimming cost V 4 bases and J 4 bases, with 16 bases left between them. Per the germline V gene, CDR1 is MNHEY and CDR2 is SVGEGT. The CDR3 sequence is CASSLLVGGGTEAFF. The CDR3 bases are TGTGCCAGCAGTTTGCTCGTGGGAGGGGGCACTGAAGCTTTCTTT.

This clonotype has a count of ten or more. This rearrangement joins TRBV2 to TRBJ2-6; D unclear. Trimming cost V 3 bases and J 1 base, with 4 bases left between them. The CDR3 is 14 amino acids. The V gene's germline CDR1 is SNHLY and CDR2 FYNNEI. CDR3 amino acids: CASSETSGANVLTF. Here the CDR3 DNA reads TGTGCCAGCAGTGAGACGTCTGGGGCCAACGTCCTGACTTTC.

Many counts were recorded for this clonotype. The chain couples TRBV27 to TRBJ2-5; D remains ambiguous. CDR1 is MNHEY, CDR2 SMNVEV, per germline (reference sequence). Trimming removed 3 bases at V and 0 bases at J, with 11 bases between. This CDR3 is 15 amino acids long. The CDR3 reads CASSFPPQYQETQYF. CDR3 nucleotides: TGTGCCAGCAGTTTTCCCCCCCAGTACCAAGAGACCCAGTACTTC.

The CDR3 sequence is CASSPQGGHLYGYTF. The DNA for the CDR3 is TGTGCCAGCAGCCCTCAGGGGGGACACCTCTATGGCTACACCTTC. The chain has TRBV9 and TRBJ1-2, with TRBD1 matching over 7 bases. Per germline, CDR1 SGDLS and CDR2 YYNGEE. CDR3 size: 15 residues. The V and J ends lost 4 bases and 4 bases, in that order; junction bases with no gene match: 10.

This chain links TRBV5-1 with TRBJ1-1, with D hard to call. Trimming cost V 0 bases and J 2 bases, with 11 bases left between them. The CDR3 has 15 residues. The germline V gene encodes CDR1 SGHRS and CDR2 YFSETQ. For the CDR3, the DNA is TGCGCCAGCAGCTTGGTTGGGTCGGCCAACACTGAAGCTTTCTTT. This codes for CASSLVGSANTEAFF.

Many counts were recorded for this clonotype. The chain couples TRBV20-1 to TRBJ2-7, with 10 bases identical to TRBD2. The CDR3 spans 14 residues. The trim removed 3 bases at V and 3 bases at J, leaving 5 bases unmatched. Per the germline V gene, CDR1 is DFQATT and CDR2 is SNEGSKA (reference sequence). The CDR3 here is CSASRLAGDYEQYF. In DNA form, the CDR3 reads TGCAGTGCTAGTCGCCTAGCGGGGGACTACGAGCAGTACTTC.

This clonotype was seen repeatedly, ten times or more. J is TRBJ2-7 and V is TRBV12-3 or TRBV12-4; D is possibly TRBD2 (5 bases). The ends were cut back, 1 base at V and 5 bases at J, with 9 bases in the middle. The CDR3 runs 13 residues. In DNA form, the CDR3 reads TGTGCCAGCAGTTTAGGGATCGGGGACGAGCAGTACTTC. It encodes CASSLGIGDEQYF.

V is TRBV5-6 and J is TRBJ1-2; TRBD1 is a possible D gene (6 bases). Between the trimmed V and J ends, which lost 4 bases and 7 bases, there was a span of 14 bases. This CDR3 contains 13 residues. Germline V gene data show CDR1 as SGHDT and CDR2 as YYEEEE. The CDR3 loop is CASSKGVPPGYTF. The CDR3 DNA sequence: TGTGCCAGCAGCAAGGGGGTCCCTCCTGGCTACACCTTC. The whole variable domain, filled in from reference TRBV5-6 and TRBJ1-2, reads DAGVTQSPTHLIKTRGQQVTLRCSPKSGHDTVSWYQQALGQGPQFIFQYYEEEERQRGNFPDRFSGHQFPNYSSELNVNALLLGDSALYLCASSKGVPPGYTFGSGTRLTVV.

This clonotype occurred many times. CDR3 sequence reads: CSVEEFDRNYGYTF. CDR3 DNA sequence: TGCAGCGTTGAAGAGTTCGACAGAAACTATGGCTACACCTTC. The V and J genes are TRBV29-1 and TRBJ1-2, with D perhaps matching TRBD1 (5 bases). V was cut by 0 bases and J by 2 bases, with 10 bases left in between. CDR1 is SQVTM and CDR2 is ANQGSEA in the germline V gene. This CDR3 is built from 14 residues.

The J gene is TRBJ2-5, the V gene TRBV28; D may be TRBD1 (6 bases). Between the trimmed V and J ends, which lost 6 bases and 2 bases, there was a span of 16 bases. CDR1 and CDR2 from the germline V gene are MDHEN and SYDVKM. CDR3 size: 15 residues. CDR3 amino acids: CASSRDNGLQETQYF. The CDR3 DNA reads TGTGCCAGCAGCCGGGACAATGGGTTGCAAGAGACCCAGTACTTC.

This clonotype was seen repeatedly, ten times or more. The V and J genes are TRBV5-6 and TRBJ1-1; D uncertain. V shed 0 bases and J shed 6 bases, with 6 bases lying between them. The CDR3 length is 12 residues. The germline V gene encodes CDR1 SGHDT and CDR2 YYEEEE. The CDR3 is CASSLGRSEAFF. CDR3 sequence (DNA): TGTGCCAGCAGCTTGGGGCGGTCTGAAGCTTTCTTT.

The CDR3 coding sequence is TGTGCCAGTAGGCAGAAAGTACCAGAGAACACCGGGGAGCTGTTTTTT. Residues: CASRQKVPENTGELFF. V and J are TRBV19 and TRBJ2-2; D not resolved. V was clipped by 6 bases and J by 1 base, with 15 bases between them. CDR3 length: 16 amino acids. Germline V gene lookup returns CDR1 LNHDA and CDR2 SQIVND (reference sequence).

This chain links TRBV18 with TRBJ2-7; no clear D. The ends were cut back, 2 bases at V and 3 bases at J, with 8 bases in the middle. CDR1 is KGHSH and CDR2 is LQKENI in the germline V gene. The CDR3 is made up of 13 amino acids. The CDR3 DNA is TGTGCCAGCTCACCATTTAACGGCTACGAGCAGTACTTC. Amino acids: CASSPFNGYEQYF.

V and J are TRBV2 and TRBJ1-1; 10 nucleotides match TRBD1. Germline CDR1 and CDR2: SNHLY and FYNNEI. J gave up 0 bases and V 7 bases, and 8 bases lay outside the gene matches. The CDR3 has 16 amino acids. The CDR3 sequence: CASTDRGLRVNTEAFF. For the CDR3, the DNA is TGTGCCAGCACCGACAGGGGGCTGCGCGTGAACACTGAAGCTTTCTTT.

This clonotype was recorded at least ten times. The chain recombines TRBV4-2 with TRBJ1-5; 8 bases are a match to TRBD1. Looked up from germline, CDR1 is LGHNA and CDR2 is YNFKEQ. The J segment lost 7 bases and the V segment lost 4 bases, leaving 15 bases of the junction unmatched. The length of the CDR3 is 17 residues. The CDR3 loop reads CASSPAYPRQGSQPQHF. CDR3 sequence (DNA): TGTGCCAGCAGCCCGGCGTACCCCAGACAGGGGAGCCAGCCCCAGCATTTT.

This clonotype appeared many times. The chain has TRBV7-8 and TRBJ2-7, with 9 bases aligning to TRBD1. The CDR3 has 14 amino acids. V trimming: 5 bases; J trimming: 9 bases; junction bases outside the gene matches: 11. The germline CDR1 and CDR2 sequences are SGHVS and FQNEAQ. The CDR3 nucleotides are TGTGCCAGCAGCCCTAGAAGGGACAGGGTGTGGCAGTACTTC. Translating gives CASSPRRDRVWQYF. The full variable domain, rest sourced from reference TRBV7-8 and TRBJ2-7, is GAGVSQSPRYKVAKRGQDVALRCDPISGHVSLFWYQQALGQGPEFLTYFQNEAQLDKSGLPSDRFFAERPEGSVSTLKIQRTQQEDSAVYLCASSPRRDRVWQYFGPGTRLTVT.

This CDR3 is CAIPGQGNTGELFF. The CDR3 nucleotides are TGTGCCATCCCGGGACAGGGAAACACCGGGGAGCTGTTTTTT. The chain uses TRBV6-1 and TRBJ2-2; 9 nucleotides line up with TRBD1. Germline trimming cut 10 bases from V and 2 bases from J; bases unmatched to any gene: 5. The CDR3 has 14 residues. Per germline, CDR1 MNHNS and CDR2 SASEGT.

This clonotype occurred once. V gene TRBV20-1 combines with J gene TRBJ1-2; 7 positions agree with TRBD1. The ends lost 3 bases at V and 7 bases at J; junction bases unmatched: 11. The germline V gene has CDR1 DFQATT and CDR2 SNEGSKA (reference sequence). The length of the CDR3 is 14 residues. As DNA, the CDR3 is TGCAGTGCTAGGGCCGGGGACAGCTCCACTGGCTACACCTTC. It yields the protein CSARAGDSSTGYTF.

The genes are TRBV12-3 or TRBV12-4 and TRBJ1-5; D is uncertain. The CDR3 sequence is 15 residues long. Between the trimmed V and J ends, which lost 3 bases and 2 bases, there was a span of 11 bases. CDR3 DNA sequence: TGTGCCAGCAGTTTTAACCGTCATGGCAATCAGCCCCAGCATTTT. It is translated as CASSFNRHGNQPQHF.

About this clonotype: Germline and junction disagree at one end, which may indicate a read error. V usage is TRBV6-5 and J usage is TRBJ2-7; D perhaps matches TRBD2 (6 bases). CDR1 is MNHEY and CDR2 is SVGAGI in the germline V gene. The CDR3 is 17 amino acids. CDR3 sequence (DNA): TGTGCCAGCAGTTACGGGACCGGGAGAGGGAACGGCTACGAGCAGTCCTTC. As protein: CASSYGTGRGNGYEQSF.